Each of the 30 T cell receptor beta chains below was sequenced from the same sample in a study of cytomegalovirus exposure and HLA in healthy donors. The primer mix had 60 Vbeta and 13 Jbeta primers. Clones were sequenced by immunoSEQ multiplex PCR, and TCRdb holds only the in-frame ones, with some missing. The table has roughly 120,000 clones, 70% to 80% seen once. The sequencing input was PBMCs. These receptors originate from a man aged 45-60 years in good health and CMV-seropositive.

J is TRBJ2-5 and V is TRBV12-2; TRBD2 is the table's D call, not checked against the DNA. The J call may not be correct, given that the DNA end is closer to TRBJ2-7. TRBV12-2 counts as a pseudogene. The length of the CDR3 is 15 residues. DNA for the CDR3: TGTGCAAGTCGCTCCCCTGCGGGACGCCCCTACGAGCAGTACTTC. Its translation: CASRSPAGRPYEQYF.

The rearrangement joins TRBV2 to TRBJ2-2; 9 nucleotides align to TRBD2. Germline V lookup: CDR1 SNHLY, CDR2 FYNNEI. This CDR3 comprises 16 residues. V trimming: 10 bases; J trimming: 6 bases; junction bases outside the gene matches: 15. The CDR3: CATPGGAGGPAGELFF. The CDR3 DNA sequence: TGTGCCACCCCGGGAGGGGCGGGGGGGCCGGCCGGGGAGCTGTTTTTT.

This chain connects TRBV5-6 to TRBJ2-5, with a tentative D call TRBD1 (7 bases). The CDR3 is 16 amino acids. The V gene lost 4 bases and the J gene lost 0 bases, with 16 bases spanning the gap. Looked up from germline, CDR1 is SGHDT and CDR2 is YYEEEE. For the CDR3, the DNA is TGTGCCAGCAGCCCCTACAGGGGAGGTAACCAAGAGACCCAGTACTTC. Translated, it gives CASSPYRGGNQETQYF.

This rearrangement joins TRBV10-2 to TRBJ2-1; 7 positions match TRBD1. CDR3 length equals 13 residues. V shed 5 bases and J 6 bases; nucleotides not matched to a gene: 4. CDR1 is WSHSY and CDR2 is SAAADI in the germline V gene. CDR3: CASSPGTVNEQFF. For the CDR3, the DNA is TGCGCCAGCAGTCCCGGGACAGTCAATGAGCAGTTCTTC.

The chain uses TRBV5-4 and TRBJ1-3; 9 bases align to TRBD1. The V segment lost 0 bases and the J segment 3 bases; nucleotides outside the gene matches: 7. CDR1 SGHNT and CDR2 YYREEE come from the germline V gene (reference sequence). The CDR3 length is 17 residues. The CDR3 nucleotides are TGTGCCAGCAGCTTGGGGGGACAGGGAAGTGGTGGAAACACCATATATTTT. Its translation is CASSLGGQGSGGNTIYF.

This chain connects TRBV14 to TRBJ1-2; no clear D gene. The CDR3 runs to 13 residues. The ends were cut back, 1 base at V and 4 bases at J, with 7 bases in the middle. Germline V lookup: CDR1 SGHDN, CDR2 FVKESK. Written as DNA, the CDR3 is TGTGCCAGCAGCCAAGGACACAGCTATGGCTACACCTTC. Translating gives CASSQGHSYGYTF.

The gene calls are TRBV5-1 and TRBJ2-5, with 10 nucleotides matching TRBD2. Germline CDR1 SGHRS, CDR2 YFSETQ. CDR3 length: 15 residues. The trim removed 4 bases at V and 5 bases at J, leaving 8 bases unmatched. This chain's CDR3 is CASSTSGTSEETQYF. In DNA form, the CDR3 reads TGCGCCAGCAGCACATCCGGGACTAGCGAGGAGACCCAGTACTTC. Drawing the rest from reference TRBV5-1 and TRBJ2-5, the complete variable domain is KAGVTQTPRYLIKTRGQQVTLSCSPISGHRSVSWYQQTPGQGLQFLFEYFSETQRNKGNFPGRFSGRQFSNSRSEMNVSTLELGDSALYLCASSTSGTSEETQYFGPGTRLLVL.

The chain links TRBV7-2 to TRBJ2-1; the D gene is possibly TRBD1 (6 bases). The CDR3 sequence is 15 residues long. V gave up 5 bases and J gave up 4 bases, with 15 bases separating them. CDR1 and CDR2 (germline): SGHTA, FQGNSA. In DNA form, the CDR3 reads TGTGCCAGCAGCCGCACCGGGACATATTACAATGAGCAGTTCTTC. Translation: CASSRTGTYYNEQFF.

This chain joins TRBV5-1 and TRBJ1-1; possible D gene TRBD1, 5 bases. This CDR3 region has 14 residues. V was cut by 2 bases and J by 5 bases, with 13 bases left in between. Looked up from germline, CDR1 is SGHRS and CDR2 is YFSETQ. For the CDR3, the DNA is TGCGCCAGCAGCTTTGGAGGGCCAGGGACTGAAGCTTTCTTT. Amino acid sequence: CASSFGGPGTEAFF.

This chain connects TRBV6-5 to TRBJ2-1; weak D call: TRBD1 (6 bases). Germline V gene sequence: CDR1 MNHEY, CDR2 SVGAGI. This CDR3 spans 15 amino acids. V lost 6 bases and J lost 0, with 12 bases in between. This CDR3 is CASSRGGTSYNEQFF. DNA for the CDR3: TGTGCCAGCAGCCGAGGGGGTACCTCCTACAATGAGCAGTTCTTC.

The rearrangement joins TRBV19 to TRBJ2-7, with D maybe TRBD1 (6 bases). Germline CDR1 and CDR2: LNHDA and SQIVND (reference sequence). The V and J ends lost 4 bases and 6 bases respectively, with 16 bases between them. CDR3 length: 14 residues. CDR3 in DNA: TGTGCCAGTAGTACCCGACAGGTTGGGGCCGAGCAGTACTTC. It yields the protein CASSTRQVGAEQYF.

The chain joins TRBV18 to TRBJ1-2; TRBD1 agrees at 9 bases. There are 17 residues in the CDR3. Germline-derived CDR1 and CDR2 are KGHSH and LQKENI. The ends lost 3 bases at V and 0 bases at J; junction bases unmatched: 8. CDR3 amino acids: CASSPSNRGQANYGYTF. The DNA of the CDR3 is TGTGCCAGCTCACCGTCAAACAGGGGGCAGGCTAACTATGGCTACACCTTC.

The chain couples TRBV6-5 to TRBJ2-2; D call uncertain. From germline, CDR1 is MNHEY and CDR2 SVGAGI. The CDR3 extends over 14 amino acids. V lost 0 bases, J lost 5 bases, and 7 bases lay in between. CDR3 coding DNA: TGTGCCAGCAGTTACTCGGCAACAACCGGGGAGCTGTTTTTT. Translating it yields CASSYSATTGELFF.

The rearrangement links TRBV7-9 to TRBJ2-5, with D possibly being TRBD1 (5 bases). The tail of the sequence fits TRBJ2-7 better, so the J call may be wrong. CDR3 length: 15 amino acids. Germline loops: CDR1 SEHNR, CDR2 FQNEAQ (reference sequence). The DNA of the CDR3 is TGTGCCAGCAGCCAGGCCCAGGGTCCAACCTACGAGCAGTACTTC. This translates into CASSQAQGPTYEQYF.

The chain uses TRBV5-1 and TRBJ2-5; a weak D match, TRBD1 (7 bases). There are 15 residues in the CDR3. Trimming left V 5 bases short and J 5 bases short, with 19 bases between. CDR1 is SGHRS, CDR2 YFSETQ, per germline. CDR3 residues: CASSLSSGGQETQYF. DNA of the CDR3: TGCGCCAGCAGTCTCTCCTCAGGGGGGCAGGAGACCCAGTACTTC.

J is TRBJ1-4 and V is TRBV5-1; TRBD1 is a possible D gene (6 bases). Trimming stripped 4 bases from V and 7 bases from J, with 17 bases between. The CDR3 totals 15 residues. The germline gives CDR1 SGHRS, CDR2 YFSETQ. CDR3 sequence: CASSPSGRGSEKLFF. The CDR3 bases are TGCGCCAGCAGCCCATCAGGGAGGGGGTCTGAAAAACTGTTTTTT.

This chain uses TRBV14 with TRBJ1-4, with D maybe TRBD1 (6 bases). The CDR3 contains 15 residues. V was cut by 0 bases and J by 8 bases, with 13 bases left in between. Per germline, CDR1 SGHDN and CDR2 FVKESK. The CDR3 here is CASSQDQGRGEKLFF. In DNA, the CDR3 is TGTGCCAGCAGCCAAGATCAAGGGAGGGGGGAAAAACTGTTTTTT.

V usage is TRBV2 and J usage is TRBJ1-6; the match to TRBD1 covers 11 bases. There are 17 residues in the CDR3. The V gene's germline CDR1 is SNHLY and CDR2 FYNNEI. V was clipped by 7 bases and J by 8 bases; unmatched bases: 13. CDR3 nucleotide sequence: TGTGCCAGCACCCGAATTAGGGGACAGGGGGTGTATTCACCCCTCCACTTT. This encodes CASTRIRGQGVYSPLHF.

The chain is built from TRBV7-2 and TRBJ2-3; possibly TRBD1 for D (5 bases). The CDR3 is 16 residues long. Looked up from germline, CDR1 is SGHTA and CDR2 is FQGNSA. V lost 1 base to trimming and J lost 5 bases, with 16 bases between them. The CDR3 here is CASSLVFAQGEDTQYF. The CDR3 DNA reads TGTGCCAGCAGCTTAGTCTTCGCCCAGGGTGAAGATACGCAGTATTTT.

The chain couples TRBV7-2 to TRBJ2-1, with 9 bases matching TRBD1. CDR1 and CDR2 (germline): SGHTA, FQGNSA. This CDR3 spans 19 amino acids. V dropped 4 bases and J dropped 6; count of bases not matched to a gene: 19. The CDR3 sequence: CASSSARTTGTGKLNEQFF. CDR3 nucleotides: TGTGCCAGCAGCTCCGCTCGAACCACCGGGACAGGGAAGCTCAATGAGCAGTTCTTC.

J is TRBJ2-7 and V is TRBV11-2, with TRBD1 matching 7 bases. V gave up 2 bases and J gave up 4 bases; unmatched junction bases: 8. The length of the CDR3 is 15 residues. The V gene's germline CDR1 is SGHAT and CDR2 FQNNGV. The CDR3 DNA follows: TGTGCCAGCAGCTTAAGTCAGGGGGTTTATTACGAGCAGTACTTC. Translating gives CASSLSQGVYYEQYF.

V and J are TRBV10-1 and TRBJ2-1, with D maybe TRBD2 (5 bases). Germline CDR1 and CDR2: WNHNN and SYGVQD (reference sequence). The V gene lost 5 bases and the J gene lost 8 bases, with 13 bases spanning the gap. CDR3 length: 13 residues. This CDR3 is CASSPLGIDEQFF. DNA of the CDR3: TGCGCCAGCAGTCCCCTCGGGATAGATGAGCAGTTCTTC.

This clone has a handful of counts. The chain has TRBV19 and TRBJ1-5, with D possibly matching TRBD1 (6 bases). The germline V and J ends were trimmed by 8 bases and 1 base, with 15 bases remaining between them. CDR3 length: 15 amino acids. In germline, CDR1 is LNHDA, CDR2 SQIVND (reference sequence). Written as DNA, the CDR3 is TGTGCCAGTCGCTTCAGGGGAGGGAGCAATCAGCCCCAGCATTTT. Protein: CASRFRGGSNQPQHF.

V and J are TRBV6-6 and TRBJ2-7, with TRBD1 as a possible D gene (5 bases). The CDR3 covers 12 residues. V lost 6 bases and J 5 bases, leaving 11 bases between the germline ends. Germline assignment: CDR1 MNHNY and CDR2 SVGAGI (reference sequence). CDR3 amino acids: CASRQTVHEQYF. The CDR3 DNA sequence: TGTGCCAGCAGACAGACAGTCCACGAGCAGTACTTC.

The chain is built from TRBV4-3 and TRBJ1-2, with D hard to call. The CDR3 runs 14 residues. Deletions cut 5 bases from V and 5 bases from J, with 15 bases between. Germline V lookup: CDR1 LGHNA, CDR2 YSLEER. The CDR3 is CASSSPGEGYGYTF. The CDR3 DNA follows: TGCGCCAGCAGCTCCCCCGGGGAAGGGTATGGCTACACCTTC.

This clone was picked up one time. The J gene is TRBJ2-7, the V gene TRBV11-3; TRBD1 agrees at 7 bases. V was clipped by 2 bases and J by 6 bases; unmatched bases: 10. CDR3 size: 15 residues. Germline V CDR1 and CDR2: SGHNT, YENEEA. The chain's CDR3 is CASSLRGQGSSEQYF. CDR3 in DNA: TGTGCCAGCAGCTTAAGGGGGCAGGGAAGTTCCGAGCAGTACTTC.

This rearrangement joins TRBV11-3 to TRBJ1-1; tentative D call: TRBD1 (5 bases). The CDR3 contains 19 residues. The V and J ends lost 5 bases and 1 base respectively, with 26 bases between them. Germline assignment: CDR1 SGHNT and CDR2 YENEEA. CDR3 DNA sequence: TGTGCCAGCAGCCCGACGGGGGGGGGACGTGGGGCGCCGAACACTGAAGCTTTCTTT. It yields the protein CASSPTGGGRGAPNTEAFF.

The CDR3 nucleotides are TGTGCCAGCAGCCAAGGCGGGCGCTCCTACGAGCAGTACTTC. It specifies CASSQGGRSYEQYF. The rearrangement links TRBV14 to TRBJ2-7; tentative D call: TRBD2 (5 bases). The germline V gene has CDR1 SGHDN and CDR2 FVKESK. Trimming left V 1 base short and J 0 bases short, with 7 bases between. The CDR3 extends over 14 amino acids.

This sequence joins TRBV5-5 and TRBJ1-5, with TRBD1 as a possible D gene (5 bases). Trimming left V 2 bases short and J 8 bases short, with 17 bases between. CDR1 and CDR2 from the germline V gene are SGHKS and YYEKEE (reference sequence). CDR3 length: 15 residues. The CDR3 coding sequence is TGTGCCAGCAGCTTATGGGGGGACGGTCAGAAGCCCCAGCATTTT. This translates into CASSLWGDGQKPQHF.

The gene calls are TRBV4-1 and TRBJ2-7, with 7 nucleotides matching TRBD1. The CDR3 is 15 residues long. Germline trimming cut 4 bases from V and 4 bases from J; bases unmatched to any gene: 10. Germline-derived CDR1 and CDR2 are MGHRA and YSYEKL. The CDR3 sequence is CASSLATGLMYEQYF. In DNA, the CDR3 is TGCGCCAGCAGCCTAGCGACAGGGCTAATGTACGAGCAGTACTTC.